These T cell receptor beta chains were read from a single sample in a study of T cell responses to AZD1222 COVID-19 vaccine. Measured with immunoSEQ multiplex PCR; TCRdb has only the in-frame clones, and not every one. Here the sample spans approximately 94,000 clones, about nine tenths being singletons. The material was peripheral blood, obtained on day 0 of AZD1222 vaccination. The receptors originated from an adult in good health. CDR3s include the opening cysteine and the closing phenylalanine or tryptophan. The D gene is left open where the match is weak. Not every row has a clone size; where given, it reads once, few, many or a size class.

j_gene,abundance,d_gene,v_gene,CDR3nt,CDR3aa
TRBJ1-5,NA,TRBD1,TRBV30,TGTGCTTCGGGACAGGGCAATCAGCCCCAGCATTTT,CASGQGNQPQHF
TRBJ1-2,NA,TRBD1,TRBV29-1,TGCAGCGTAGCGGGACAGGGGAACTATGGCTACACCTTC,CSVAGQGNYGYTF
TRBJ2-7,few,TRBD2,TRBV20-1,TGCAGTGCTAGTGAGGGCGAGTATGGGACTAGCGGGCCATACGAGCAGTACTTC,CSASEGEYGTSGPYEQYF
TRBJ2-1,NA,NA,TRBV18,TGTGCCAGCTCACCGGGGTGGAGCTCCTACAATGAGCAGTTCTTC,CASSPGWSSYNEQFF
TRBJ1-5,NA,NA,TRBV7-2,TGTGCCAGCAGCTTAGTCGGGAGTAAGGGCAATCAGCCCCAGCATTTT,CASSLVGSKGNQPQHF
TRBJ1-1,NA,NA,TRBV9,TGTGCCAGCAGCGTAGGCGGGGTGAGCACTGAAGCTTTCTTT,CASSVGGVSTEAFF
TRBJ2-3,once,NA,TRBV6-6,TGTGCCAGCAGTCCGGCCGGACAGCCCTGGGGCACAGATACGCAGTATTTT,CASSPAGQPWGTDTQYF
TRBJ2-1,NA,NA,TRBV5-1,TGCGCCAGCAGCTTCGGGACCCACTTTATAGGTGAGCAGTTCTTC,CASSFGTHFIGEQFF
TRBJ1-2,NA,NA,TRBV6-5,TGTGCCAGCAGTTACCTTACAGGGGGCTACACCTTC,CASSYLTGGYTF
TRBJ1-5,NA,NA,TRBV28,TGTGCCAGCAGTTTGGGAGAACAGCCCCAGCATTTT,CASSLGEQPQHF
TRBJ2-5,NA,TRBD1,TRBV23-1,TGCGCCAGCAGTCAATCCCAGGGGACAGGGGACCTTCTCCAAGAGACCCAGTACTTC,CASSQSQGTGDLLQETQYF
TRBJ2-1,NA,TRBD2,TRBV10-3,TGTGCCATCAGTGAGTCGTGGGAGCGGGAGGGTCGCAATGAGCAGTTCTTC,CAISESWEREGRNEQFF
TRBJ2-5,NA,NA,TRBV5-1,TGCGCCAGCAGCTTGAACAGACAAGAGACCCAGTACTTC,CASSLNRQETQYF
TRBJ2-6,NA,TRBD1,TRBV10-3,TGTGCCATCAGAGGGACAGGCTCTTTCCCATCTGGGGCCAACGTCCTGACTTTC,CAIRGTGSFPSGANVLTF
TRBJ2-1,NA,NA,TRBV24-1,TGTGCCACCAGTGATTTTTGGCAGACCTCTAATGAGCAGTTCTTC,CATSDFWQTSNEQFF